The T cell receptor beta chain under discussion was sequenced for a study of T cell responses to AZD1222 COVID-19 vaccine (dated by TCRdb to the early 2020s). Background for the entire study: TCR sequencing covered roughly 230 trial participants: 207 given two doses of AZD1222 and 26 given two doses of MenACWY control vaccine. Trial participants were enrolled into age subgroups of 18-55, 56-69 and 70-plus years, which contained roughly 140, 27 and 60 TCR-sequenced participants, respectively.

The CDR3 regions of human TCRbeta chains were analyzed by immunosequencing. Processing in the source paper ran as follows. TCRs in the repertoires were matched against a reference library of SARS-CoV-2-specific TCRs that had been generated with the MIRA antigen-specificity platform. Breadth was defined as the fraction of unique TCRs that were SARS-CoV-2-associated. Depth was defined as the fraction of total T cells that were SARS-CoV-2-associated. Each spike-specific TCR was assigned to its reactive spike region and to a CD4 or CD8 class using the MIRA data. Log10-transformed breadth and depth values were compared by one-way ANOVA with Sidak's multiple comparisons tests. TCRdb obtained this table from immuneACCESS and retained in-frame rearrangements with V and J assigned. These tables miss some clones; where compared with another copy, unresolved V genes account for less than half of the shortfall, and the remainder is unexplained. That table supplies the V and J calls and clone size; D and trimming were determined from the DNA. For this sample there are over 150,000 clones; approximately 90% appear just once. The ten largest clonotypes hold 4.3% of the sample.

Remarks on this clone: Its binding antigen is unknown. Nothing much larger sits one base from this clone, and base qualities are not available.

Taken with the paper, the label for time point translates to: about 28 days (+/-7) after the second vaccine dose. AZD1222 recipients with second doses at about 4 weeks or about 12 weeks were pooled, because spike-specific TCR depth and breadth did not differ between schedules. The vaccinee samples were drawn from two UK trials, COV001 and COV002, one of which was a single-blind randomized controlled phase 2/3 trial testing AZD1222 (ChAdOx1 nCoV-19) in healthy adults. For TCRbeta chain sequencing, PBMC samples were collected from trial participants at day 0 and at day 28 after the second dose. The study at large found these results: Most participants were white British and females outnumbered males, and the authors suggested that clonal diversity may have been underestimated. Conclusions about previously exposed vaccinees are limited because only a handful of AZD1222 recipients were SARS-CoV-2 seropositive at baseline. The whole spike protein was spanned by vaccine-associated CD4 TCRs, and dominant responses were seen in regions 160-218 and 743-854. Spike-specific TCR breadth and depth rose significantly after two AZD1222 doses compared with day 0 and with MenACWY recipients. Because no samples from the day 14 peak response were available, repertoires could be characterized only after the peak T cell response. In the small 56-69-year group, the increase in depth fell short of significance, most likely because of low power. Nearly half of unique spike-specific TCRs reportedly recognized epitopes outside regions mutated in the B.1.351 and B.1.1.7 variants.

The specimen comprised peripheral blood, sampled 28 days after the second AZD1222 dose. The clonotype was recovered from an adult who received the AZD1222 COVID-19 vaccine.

The sequence in DNA is TGTGCCAGCAGCCCAGAATCAGGTCCTGAAGCTTTCTTT. It translates to CASSPESGPEAFF. This sequence uses TRBV4-2 and TRBJ1-1, with no confident D gene call. The CDR3 numbers 13 residues from cysteine through phenylalanine. The entry retains the CDR3 DNA only, 39 bases that are in frame from base 1. V and J lose 4 bases and 6 bases, and a span of 12 bases separates them. Per the germline V gene, LGHNA is the CDR1 and YNFKEQ is the CDR2.